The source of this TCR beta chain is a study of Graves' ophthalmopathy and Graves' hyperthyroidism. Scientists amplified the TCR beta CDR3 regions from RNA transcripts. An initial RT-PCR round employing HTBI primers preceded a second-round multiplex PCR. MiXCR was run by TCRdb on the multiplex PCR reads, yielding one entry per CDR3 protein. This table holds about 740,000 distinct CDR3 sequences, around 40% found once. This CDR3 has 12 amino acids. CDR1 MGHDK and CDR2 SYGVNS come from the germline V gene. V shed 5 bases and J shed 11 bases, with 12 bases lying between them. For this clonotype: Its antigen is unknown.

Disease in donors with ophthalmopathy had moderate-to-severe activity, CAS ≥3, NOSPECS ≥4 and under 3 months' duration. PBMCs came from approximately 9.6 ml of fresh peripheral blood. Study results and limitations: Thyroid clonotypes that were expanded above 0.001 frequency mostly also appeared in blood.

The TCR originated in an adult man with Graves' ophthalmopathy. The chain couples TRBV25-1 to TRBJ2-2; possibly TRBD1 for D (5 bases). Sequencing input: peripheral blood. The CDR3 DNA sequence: TGTGCCAGCAGTTTTGGTCAGGGTGAGCTGTTTTTT. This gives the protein CASSFGQGELFF.